This TCR beta chain derives from a study of blood T cell repertoires in COVID-19. About the research overall: The United States, Italy and Spain were the sources of the acute and convalescent COVID-19 samples. T cells, B-cell-depleted T cells, or PBMCs provided the cDNA or gDNA that served as material.

The length of the CDR3 is 14 residues. V dropped 8 bases and J dropped 7; count of bases not matched to a gene: 8. Per the germline V gene, CDR1 is LNHDA and CDR2 is SQIVND (reference sequence). In the original processing: Reference gene primers were amplified, and this amplification served to estimate nucleated cell counts. Method: immunoSEQ multiplex PCR; TCRdb's copy keeps in-frame clones and lacks some. For V, J and clone size, that table is used; D and trimming come from the DNA. The repertoire holds 150,000 or so clones, with around 79% as singletons. The receptor comes from an elderly man with acute or convalescent COVID-19. The chain combines TRBV19 with TRBJ1-6; 7 nucleotides align to TRBD1. Sequenced sample: peripheral blood. The CDR3 coding sequence is TGTGCCAGTTCAGGAGGGGGCGTAAATTCACCCCTCCACTTT. It specifies CASSGGGVNSPLHF.